A single sample is the source of the 4 T cell receptor beta chains below, sequenced in a study of response to subunit inactivated influenza vaccine. From the RT-PCR reads, TCRdb called clonotypes with MiXCR, one entry per CDR3 protein. The table records fewer than 700,000 distinct CDR3 sequences, 10% to 15% of them present only once. The source material was PBMCs from blood, sampled 40 to 50 days after vaccination. These TCRs come from a man between 45 and 60 years old who received an inactivated influenza vaccine.

This chain links TRBV2 with TRBJ2-7, with D hard to call. Trimming took 8 bases from V and 4 from J, leaving 12 bases between them. The CDR3 is made up of 12 amino acids. Germline-derived CDR1 and CDR2 are SNHLY and FYNNEI. The CDR3: CASRADRYEQYF. The DNA for the CDR3 is TGTGCCAGCCGAGCCGACCGGTACGAGCAGTACTTC.

This clonotype was seen many times. The chain couples TRBV12-3 or TRBV12-4 to TRBJ2-3; D perhaps matches TRBD2 (6 bases). With 1 base removed from V and 3 bases from J, the gap between germline ends came to 11 bases. The CDR3 extends over 15 amino acids. The CDR3 DNA reads TGTGCCAGCAGTTTAGGGGGCGGGAAAACAGATACGCAGTATTTT. This sequence encodes CASSLGGGKTDTQYF.

This clonotype was recorded at least ten times. The rearrangement joins TRBV29-1 to TRBJ2-3; TRBD1 aligns across 7 bases. The CDR3 extends over 15 amino acids. Per germline, CDR1 SQVTM and CDR2 ANQGSEA. Trimming removed 2 bases from V and 6 bases from J; junction bases left unmatched: 11. CDR3 in amino acids: CSVERTGDKGDTQYF. Written as DNA, the CDR3 is TGCAGCGTTGAACGAACAGGGGACAAGGGCGATACGCAGTATTTT.

CDR3 nucleotide sequence: TGTGCCTGGAGTCCCCGGGACAGGGATTTGGAGACCCAGTACTTC. This encodes CAWSPRDRDLETQYF. The V gene is TRBV30, the J gene TRBJ2-5; TRBD1 matches 9 bases. CDR1 is GTSNPN and CDR2 is SVGIG in the germline V gene (reference sequence). The CDR3 is made up of 15 amino acids. With V trimmed by 2 bases and J by 5 bases, 9 bases remained unmatched. Full variable domain (remainder filled in from reference TRBV30 and TRBJ2-5): SQTIHQWPATLVQPVGSPLSLECTVEGTSNPNLYWYRQAAGRGLQLLFYSVGIGQISSEVPQNLSASRPQDRQFILSSKKLLLSDSGFYLCAWSPRDRDLETQYFGPGTRLLVL.